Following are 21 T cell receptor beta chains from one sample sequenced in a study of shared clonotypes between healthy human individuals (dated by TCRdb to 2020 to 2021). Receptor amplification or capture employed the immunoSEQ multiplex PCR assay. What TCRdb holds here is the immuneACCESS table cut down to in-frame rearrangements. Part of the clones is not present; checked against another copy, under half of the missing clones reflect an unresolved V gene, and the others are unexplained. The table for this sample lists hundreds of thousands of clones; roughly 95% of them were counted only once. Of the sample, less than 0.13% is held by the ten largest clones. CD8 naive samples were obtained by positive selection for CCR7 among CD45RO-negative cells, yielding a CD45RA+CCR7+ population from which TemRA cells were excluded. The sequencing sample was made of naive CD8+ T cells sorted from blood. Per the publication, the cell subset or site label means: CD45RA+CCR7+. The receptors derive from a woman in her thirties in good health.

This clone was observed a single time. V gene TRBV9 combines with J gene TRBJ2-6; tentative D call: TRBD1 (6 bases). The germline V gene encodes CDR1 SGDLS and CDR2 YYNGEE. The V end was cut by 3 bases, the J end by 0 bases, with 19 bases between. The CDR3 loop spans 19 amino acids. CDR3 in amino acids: CASSGSTGTDSSGANVLTF. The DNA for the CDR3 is TGTGCCAGCAGCGGAAGCACCGGGACGGACAGCTCTGGGGCCAACGTCCTGACTTTC.

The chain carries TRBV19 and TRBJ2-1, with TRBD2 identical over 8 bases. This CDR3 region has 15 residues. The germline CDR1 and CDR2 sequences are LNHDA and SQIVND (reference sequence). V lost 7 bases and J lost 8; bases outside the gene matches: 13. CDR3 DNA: TGTGCCAGTATAGGCCCCGGGAGGGGACCGGATGAGCAGTTCTTC. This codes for CASIGPGRGPDEQFF.

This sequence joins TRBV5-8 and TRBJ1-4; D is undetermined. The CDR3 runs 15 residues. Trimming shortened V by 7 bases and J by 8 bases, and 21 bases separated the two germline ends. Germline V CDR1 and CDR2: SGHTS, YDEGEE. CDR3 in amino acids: CASGPPSLQEEKLFF. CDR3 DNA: TGTGCCAGCGGTCCCCCTTCGCTTCAGGAGGAAAAACTGTTTTTT.

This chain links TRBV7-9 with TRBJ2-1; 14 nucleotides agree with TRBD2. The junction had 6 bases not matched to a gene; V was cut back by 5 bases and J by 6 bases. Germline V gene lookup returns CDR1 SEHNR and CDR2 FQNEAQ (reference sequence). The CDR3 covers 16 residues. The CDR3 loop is CASSLRLAGGSNEQFF. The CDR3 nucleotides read TGTGCCAGCAGCCTCAGACTAGCGGGAGGGAGCAATGAGCAGTTCTTC. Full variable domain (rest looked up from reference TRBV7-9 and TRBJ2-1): DTGVSQNPRHKITKRGQNVTFRCDPISEHNRLYWYRQTLGQGPEFLTYFQNEAQLEKSRLLSDRFSAERPKGSFSTLEIQRTEQGDSAMYLCASSLRLAGGSNEQFFGPGTRLTVL.

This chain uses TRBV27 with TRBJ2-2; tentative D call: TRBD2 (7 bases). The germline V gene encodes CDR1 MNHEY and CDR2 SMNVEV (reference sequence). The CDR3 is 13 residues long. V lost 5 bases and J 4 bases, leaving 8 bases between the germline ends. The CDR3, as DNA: TGTGCCAGCAGTAGGGGGGGCACCGGGGAGCTGTTTTTT. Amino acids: CASSRGGTGELFF.

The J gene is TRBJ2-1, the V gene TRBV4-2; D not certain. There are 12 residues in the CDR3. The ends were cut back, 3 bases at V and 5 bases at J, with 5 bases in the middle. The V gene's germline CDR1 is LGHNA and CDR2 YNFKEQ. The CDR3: CASSQGDNEQFF. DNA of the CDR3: TGTGCCAGCAGCCAGGGCGACAATGAGCAGTTCTTC.

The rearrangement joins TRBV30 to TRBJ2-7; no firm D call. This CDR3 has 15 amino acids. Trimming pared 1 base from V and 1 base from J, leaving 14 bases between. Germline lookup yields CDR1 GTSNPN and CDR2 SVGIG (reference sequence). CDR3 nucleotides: TGTGCCTGGAGTGCGCCCCCAGGCGGATCCTACGAGCAGTACTTC. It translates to CAWSAPPGGSYEQYF.

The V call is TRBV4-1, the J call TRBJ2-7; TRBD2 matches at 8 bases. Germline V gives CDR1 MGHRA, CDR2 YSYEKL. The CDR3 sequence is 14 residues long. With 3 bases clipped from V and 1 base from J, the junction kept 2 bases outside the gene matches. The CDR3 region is CASSHTSGSYEQYF. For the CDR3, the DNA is TGCGCCAGCAGCCATACTAGCGGTTCCTACGAGCAGTACTTC.

This CDR3 is CSPRRCGGRRWAGELFF. DNA of the CDR3: TGCAGCCCAAGAAGGTGTGGGGGGAGAAGGTGGGCCGGGGAGCTGTTTTTT. This chain connects TRBV29-1 to TRBJ2-2; a possible D gene is TRBD2 (6 bases). Trimming removed 8 bases from V and 6 bases from J, with 28 bases in between. CDR3 size: 17 residues. Germline loops: CDR1 SQVTM, CDR2 ANQGSEA.

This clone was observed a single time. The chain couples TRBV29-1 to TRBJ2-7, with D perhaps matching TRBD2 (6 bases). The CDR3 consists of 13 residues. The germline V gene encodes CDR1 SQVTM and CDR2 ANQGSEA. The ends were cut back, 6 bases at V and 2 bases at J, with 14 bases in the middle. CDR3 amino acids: CSVSPGLTYEQYF. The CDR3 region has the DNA TGCAGCGTAAGTCCGGGACTGACCTACGAGCAGTACTTC.

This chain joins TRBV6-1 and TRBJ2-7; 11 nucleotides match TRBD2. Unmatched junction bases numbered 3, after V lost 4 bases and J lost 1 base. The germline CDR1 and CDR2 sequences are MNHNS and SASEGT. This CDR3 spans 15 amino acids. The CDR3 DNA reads TGTGCCAGCAGTGGGGGACTAGCGGATTCCTACGAGCAGTACTTC. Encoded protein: CASSGGLADSYEQYF.

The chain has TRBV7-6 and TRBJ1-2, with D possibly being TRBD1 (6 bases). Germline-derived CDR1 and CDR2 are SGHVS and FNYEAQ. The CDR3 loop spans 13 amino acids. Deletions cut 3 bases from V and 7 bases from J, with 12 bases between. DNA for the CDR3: TGTGCCAGCAGCTTGGGGGACAAATTTGGCTACACCTTC. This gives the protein CASSLGDKFGYTF.

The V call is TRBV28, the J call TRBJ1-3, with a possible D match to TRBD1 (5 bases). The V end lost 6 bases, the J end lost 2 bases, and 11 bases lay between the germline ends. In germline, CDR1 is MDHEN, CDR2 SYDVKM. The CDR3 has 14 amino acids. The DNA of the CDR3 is TGTGCCAGCAGGGGAGAGGGGACTGGAAACACCATATATTTT. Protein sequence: CASRGEGTGNTIYF.

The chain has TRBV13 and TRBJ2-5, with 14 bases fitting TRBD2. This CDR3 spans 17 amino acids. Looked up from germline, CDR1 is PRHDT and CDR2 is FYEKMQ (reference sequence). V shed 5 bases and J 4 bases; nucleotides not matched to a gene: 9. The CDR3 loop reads CASSRGLAGAVGETQYF. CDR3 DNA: TGTGCCAGCAGCCGGGGACTAGCGGGGGCGGTAGGAGAGACCCAGTACTTC.

The CDR3 DNA is TGTGCCAGCAGTGAAGCTAGTTACGAGCAGTACTTC. This gives the protein CASSEASYEQYF. The chain employs TRBV6-1 and TRBJ2-7, with D unresolved. The CDR3 spans 12 residues. The germline CDR1 and CDR2 sequences are MNHNS and SASEGT. V lost 0 bases and J 4 bases, leaving 4 bases between the germline ends.

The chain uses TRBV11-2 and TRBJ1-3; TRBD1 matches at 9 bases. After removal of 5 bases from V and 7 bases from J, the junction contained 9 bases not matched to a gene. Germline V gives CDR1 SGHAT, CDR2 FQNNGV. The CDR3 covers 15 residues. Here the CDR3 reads CASSRTGGAGNTIYF. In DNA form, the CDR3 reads TGTGCCAGCAGCAGAACAGGGGGCGCAGGGAACACCATATATTTT.

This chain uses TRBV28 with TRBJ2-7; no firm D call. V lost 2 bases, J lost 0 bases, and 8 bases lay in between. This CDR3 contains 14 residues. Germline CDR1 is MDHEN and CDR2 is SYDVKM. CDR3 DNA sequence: TGTGCCAGCAGTTTACAGGTTGGCTCCTACGAGCAGTACTTC. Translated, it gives CASSLQVGSYEQYF.

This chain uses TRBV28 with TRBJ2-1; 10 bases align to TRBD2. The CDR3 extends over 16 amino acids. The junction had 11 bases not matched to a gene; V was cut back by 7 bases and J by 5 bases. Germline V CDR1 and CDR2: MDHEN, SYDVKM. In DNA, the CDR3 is TGTGCCAGCACCACCGCCGGGACTAGCGTGAACAATGAGCAGTTCTTC. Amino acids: CASTTAGTSVNNEQFF. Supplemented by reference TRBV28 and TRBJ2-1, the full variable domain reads DVKVTQSSRYLVKRTGEKVFLECVQDMDHENMFWYRQDPGLGLRLIYFSYDVKMKEKGDIPEGYSVSREKKERFSLILESASTNQTSMYLCASTTAGTSVNNEQFFGPGTRLTVL.

CDR3 sequence reads: CASSESIEGSYGYTF. CDR3 coding DNA: TGCGCCAGCAGTGAGTCGATTGAGGGGTCCTATGGCTACACCTTC. The gene calls are TRBV10-2 and TRBJ1-2; a possible D gene is TRBD1 (5 bases). CDR1 is WSHSY, CDR2 SAAADI, per germline. The CDR3 is 15 amino acids. Trimming took 0 bases from V and 4 from J, leaving 12 bases between them.

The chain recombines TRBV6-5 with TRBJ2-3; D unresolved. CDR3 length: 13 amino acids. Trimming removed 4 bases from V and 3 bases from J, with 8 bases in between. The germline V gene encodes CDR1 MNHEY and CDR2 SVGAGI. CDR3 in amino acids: CASSSQMTDTQYF. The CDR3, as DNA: TGTGCCAGCAGTTCGCAGATGACAGATACGCAGTATTTT.

In DNA form, the CDR3 reads TGTGCCAGCAGTCGGGCTCCCCCAGATACGCAGTATTTT. This translates into CASSRAPPDTQYF. The rearrangement joins TRBV27 to TRBJ2-3; D uncertain. With 5 bases removed from V and 4 bases from J, the gap between germline ends came to 10 bases. Germline V lookup: CDR1 MNHEY, CDR2 SMNVEV (reference sequence). The CDR3 contains 13 residues.